The clone carrying this TCR beta chain counts as medium-sized (0.01 to 0.1%). Its antigen is not identified. TCRdb reprocessed the 5' RACE reads with MiXCR, giving one entry per CDR3 protein. The sample has about 9,100 distinct CDR3 sequences, 6.3% seen once. CDR1 is MNHEY and CDR2 is SVGEGT in the germline V gene. The CDR3 length is 15 residues. The V end lost 5 bases, the J end lost 5 bases, and 15 bases lay between the germline ends. This sample was included in a study of spatial heterogeneity in lung cancer. Overall study results and limits: The study found that expanded intratumoral alpha and beta TCR counts tracked tumor mutation counts.

The time point is: sample taken at primary tumor resection. The donors were 72 patients with non-small cell lung cancer that was early-stage and untreated. Whole RNA came from tumor, nontumor lung or frozen PBMC and was sequenced without being sorted. The specimen was lung tumor tissue, collected at surgery. This chain connects TRBV6-2 or TRBV6-3 to TRBJ2-2; D gene ambiguous. The TCR sequence derives from a female donor with early-stage non-small cell lung cancer. CDR3 residues: CASSRTARTTGELFF. The DNA for the CDR3 is TGTGCCAGCAGTCGCACGGCGCGTACTACCGGGGAGCTGTTTTTT.